The rows below give T cell receptor beta chains drawn from one sample of a study of shared clonotypes between healthy human individuals. Data came from immunoSEQ multiplex PCR; TCRdb stores just in-frame clones and leaves some out. The sample shows about 2.4 million clones, 85% to 95% of them seen only once. Material: naive CD4+ T cells sorted from blood. The receptors stem from a man between 18 and 29 years old in good health. The CDR3 runs from the conserved cysteine through the conserved F or W. Each record gives: V gene, CDR3 protein.

v_gene: TRBV27; CDR3aa: CASSSQGENSPLHF
v_gene: TRBV18; CDR3aa: CASSQTSSYEQYF
v_gene: TRBV6-1; CDR3aa: CASSEDWISQYF
v_gene: TRBV6-1; CDR3aa: CASSRQGGTYEQYF
v_gene: TRBV4-1; CDR3aa: CASSQAGTSEETQYF
v_gene: TRBV19; CDR3aa: CASSMGQRSGANVLTF
v_gene: TRBV6-4; CDR3aa: CASSYFGTLPPNYGYTF
v_gene: TRBV2; CDR3aa: CASSEAPAGQFF
v_gene: TRBV9; CDR3aa: CASSRETGSSGNTIYF
v_gene: TRBV5-1; CDR3aa: CASSPQENTEAFF
v_gene: TRBV5-8; CDR3aa: CASSLWRGTDTQYF
v_gene: TRBV28; CDR3aa: CASSPQELDQPQHF
v_gene: TRBV28; CDR3aa: CASRAAGDYEQYF
v_gene: TRBV27; CDR3aa: CASSSLAQETQYF
v_gene: TRBV7-9; CDR3aa: CASSLAQGNTEAFF
v_gene: TRBV10-1; CDR3aa: CASAGVGTAQFF
v_gene: TRBV29-1; CDR3aa: CSVVVLAGISTDTQYF
v_gene: TRBV7-2; CDR3aa: CASSRLTSGSNYEQYF
v_gene: TRBV13; CDR3aa: CASSLTGESTDTQYF
v_gene: TRBV18; CDR3aa: CASSPPGQLAKNIQYF
v_gene: TRBV5-4; CDR3aa: CASSLFGTGNTGELFF
v_gene: TRBV19; CDR3aa: CASSLEAGTKYINEQFF
v_gene: TRBV7-2; CDR3aa: CASSVGQGDTYEQYF
v_gene: TRBV10-3; CDR3aa: CAISEEGQGANEQFF
v_gene: TRBV15; CDR3aa: CATRTLQGIGTNEKLFF
v_gene: TRBV5-1; CDR3aa: CASSLESYEQYF
v_gene: TRBV5-1; CDR3aa: CASSLVADTQYF
v_gene: TRBV20-1; CDR3aa: CSAKGEGGYTF
v_gene: TRBV28; CDR3aa: CASSPPSGLLTDTQYF